Below, one T cell receptor beta chain is given with its context. This sample was included in a study of blood T cell repertoires in COVID-19. On the study more broadly: Donors in the United States, Italy and Spain gave samples during acute or convalescent COVID-19.

Data came from immunoSEQ multiplex PCR; TCRdb stores just in-frame clones and leaves some out. Of about 69,000 clones listed, 80% to 90% are singletons. Germline assignment: CDR1 SGHKS and CDR2 YYEKEE (reference sequence). The V gene lost 4 bases and the J gene lost 7 bases, with 17 bases spanning the gap. The CDR3 length is 15 residues. The sample consisted of peripheral blood. The V gene is TRBV5-5, the J gene TRBJ2-2; D is undetermined. The clonotype comes from a man aged 30 to 39 with acute or convalescent COVID-19. CDR3 nucleotides: TGTGCCAGCAGCCCCGTGGCGGCGGTCCGCGGGGAGCTGTTTTTT. Translating gives CASSPVAAVRGELFF.